The 22 T cell receptor beta chains given below trace back to one sample, sequenced in a study of shared clonotypes between healthy human individuals. Libraries were prepared by immunoSEQ multiplex PCR; TCRdb keeps only in-frame clonotypes and omits some of them. This sample yields 780,000 or so clones, of which 55% to 80% are seen a single time; around 1.8% belongs to the top ten. Sequencing input: memory CD4+ T cells sorted from blood. Subset described: CD45RA-negative fraction. All receptors come from a woman aged 25 to 39 in good health.

The chain carries TRBV5-1 and TRBJ1-2, with D unresolved. The ends were cut back, 4 bases at V and 0 bases at J, with 10 bases in the middle. Germline values: CDR1 SGHRS, CDR2 YFSETQ. The CDR3 is 14 residues long. In nucleotides, the CDR3 is TGCGCCAGCAGCCCAGCGAAAGCTAACTATGGCTACACCTTC. Protein: CASSPAKANYGYTF.

V and J are TRBV7-8 and TRBJ2-7, with D maybe TRBD2 (5 bases). Germline assignment: CDR1 SGHVS and CDR2 FQNEAQ. The CDR3 has 13 residues. V lost 5 bases to trimming and J lost 4 bases, with 12 bases between them. CDR3 loop: CASSPNGVYEQYF. Here the CDR3 DNA reads TGTGCCAGCAGCCCTAACGGGGTTTACGAGCAGTACTTC. Full variable domain (missing parts from reference TRBV7-8 and TRBJ2-7): GAGVSQSPRYKVAKRGQDVALRCDPISGHVSLFWYQQALGQGPEFLTYFQNEAQLDKSGLPSDRFFAERPEGSVSTLKIQRTQQEDSAVYLCASSPNGVYEQYFGPGTRLTVT.

This chain uses TRBV4-2 with TRBJ1-2, with 8 bases aligning to TRBD1. The germline V gene has CDR1 LGHNA and CDR2 YNFKEQ. V lost 8 bases to trimming and J lost 7 bases; unmatched junction nucleotides: 9. The CDR3 extends over 13 amino acids. The chain's CDR3 is CASEEGTGGGYTF. CDR3 DNA sequence: TGTGCCAGCGAAGAGGGGACAGGCGGTGGCTACACCTTC.

This chain links TRBV6-1 with TRBJ2-1; 9 nucleotides agree with TRBD1. This CDR3 comprises 15 residues. Germline CDR1 reads MNHNS; CDR2 reads SASEGT. V was pared by 6 bases and J by 9 bases, with 12 bases of the junction left unmatched. The CDR3 DNA sequence: TGTGCCAGCAGCACCGGGACAGGGCATTCAGTTGAGCAGTTCTTC. Translating it yields CASSTGTGHSVEQFF.

With regard to this clone: The identical CDR3 is also encoded by other nucleotide sequences in the sample. The chain employs TRBV30 and TRBJ1-5, with D possibly TRBD1 on 5 matching bases. Deletions cut 1 base from V and 2 bases from J, with 9 bases between. CDR1 and CDR2 from the germline V gene are GTSNPN and SVGIG (reference sequence). The CDR3 runs to 14 residues. CDR3 sequence reads: CAWSAGGGNQPQHF. For the CDR3, the DNA is TGTGCCTGGAGTGCGGGGGGGGGCAATCAGCCCCAGCATTTT.

The V call is TRBV28, the J call TRBJ2-7, with 8 positions matching TRBD1. The CDR3 is made up of 15 amino acids. The V gene end was trimmed by 3 bases and the J gene end by 1 base; junction bases not matched to a gene: 5. The germline V gene has CDR1 MDHEN and CDR2 SYDVKM. The CDR3 is CASSFQGARSYEQYF. In nucleotides, the CDR3 is TGTGCCAGCAGTTTCCAGGGGGCGAGGTCCTACGAGCAGTACTTC.

V and J are TRBV19 and TRBJ2-1; TRBD1 might be the D (5 bases). This CDR3 is 16 amino acids long. CDR1 and CDR2 (germline): LNHDA, SQIVND (reference sequence). Trimming took 7 bases from V and 5 from J, leaving 21 bases between them. In DNA form, the CDR3 reads TGTGCCAGTATCAATTTATCTGGACACCGAAACAATGAGCAGTTCTTC. Residues: CASINLSGHRNNEQFF.

The chain is built from TRBV6-1 and TRBJ1-3; D might be TRBD1 (6 bases). Germline V lookup: CDR1 MNHNS, CDR2 SASEGT. The CDR3 totals 15 residues. V lost 1 base and J 4 bases, leaving 11 bases between the germline ends. CDR3 in amino acids: CASSEVEGEGNTIYF. In DNA, the CDR3 is TGTGCCAGCAGTGAAGTTGAGGGGGAGGGAAACACCATATATTTT.

The rearrangement links TRBV25-1 to TRBJ2-3, with 8 bases aligning to TRBD2. The CDR3 has 15 amino acids. The V gene's germline CDR1 is MGHDK and CDR2 SYGVNS. The V and J ends lost 3 bases and 5 bases, in that order; junction bases with no gene match: 7. CDR3 DNA sequence: TGTGCCAGCAGTGAGCCGGGACTAGTAGAAGATACGCAGTATTTT. Translation: CASSEPGLVEDTQYF.

In this sample, this clone turned up once. This sample includes further DNA sequences coding for the same CDR3. This chain links TRBV2 with TRBJ2-5, with D tentatively TRBD2 (5 bases). Germline V gene lookup returns CDR1 SNHLY and CDR2 FYNNEI. The V gene lost 0 bases and the J gene lost 4 bases, with 9 bases spanning the gap. This CDR3 has 14 amino acids. The CDR3 DNA is TGTGCCAGCAGTGAAGCTCGGGCGGGAGAGACCCAGTACTTC. It yields the protein CASSEARAGETQYF.

The V and J genes are TRBV10-2 and TRBJ1-1, with unresolved D. This CDR3 comprises 14 residues. Germline V gives CDR1 WSHSY, CDR2 SAAADI. Deletions cut 7 bases from V and 1 base from J, with 13 bases between. The CDR3 is CASTFMGANTEAFF. CDR3 coding DNA: TGCGCCAGCACCTTTATGGGAGCGAACACTGAAGCTTTCTTT.

The V and J genes are TRBV6-1 and TRBJ1-1; no clear D. CDR3 length: 13 amino acids. Germline V CDR1 and CDR2: MNHNS, SASEGT. Trimming pared 1 base from V and 13 bases from J, leaving 16 bases between. The CDR3 sequence is CASSEGIGLIGFF. The CDR3 nucleotides read TGTGCCAGCAGTGAAGGCATAGGGTTAATTGGTTTCTTT.

V usage is TRBV6-1 and J usage is TRBJ2-1; 9 bases line up with TRBD2. Germline V CDR1 and CDR2: MNHNS, SASEGT. The CDR3 is made up of 17 amino acids. The ends lost 3 bases at V and 2 bases at J; junction bases unmatched: 8. The CDR3 nucleotides are TGTGCCAGCAGTGATAGGGGACTAGCAAGCACCTACAATGAGCAGTTCTTC. Residues: CASSDRGLASTYNEQFF.

This chain joins TRBV2 and TRBJ2-1; 8 bases line up with TRBD1. Germline CDR1 reads SNHLY; CDR2 reads FYNNEI. V lost 6 bases and J lost 15; bases outside the gene matches: 4. This CDR3 is 10 amino acids long. The CDR3 coding sequence is TGTGCCAGCAGGGACAGGGCCCCGTTCTTC. Its protein product is CASRDRAPFF.

V gene TRBV5-1 combines with J gene TRBJ1-1, with D hard to call. The CDR3 loop spans 14 amino acids. CDR1 SGHRS and CDR2 YFSETQ come from the germline V gene. V gave up 5 bases and J gave up 2 bases, with 13 bases separating them. In DNA form, the CDR3 reads TGCGCCAGCAGATTCTCGTCAGGAAACACTGAAGCTTTCTTT. Protein product: CASRFSSGNTEAFF.

The chain combines TRBV19 with TRBJ1-2, with a tentative D call TRBD1 (6 bases). This CDR3 has 17 residues. Germline V CDR1 and CDR2: LNHDA, SQIVND (reference sequence). V dropped 2 bases and J dropped 4 bases, with 20 bases sitting between them. CDR3 sequence: CASSISAQGRRLYGYTF. The CDR3 nucleotides are TGTGCCAGTAGTATATCAGCGCAGGGGAGACGCCTCTATGGCTACACCTTC. Drawing the rest from reference TRBV19 and TRBJ1-2, the complete variable domain is DGGITQSPKYLFRKEGQNVTLSCEQNLNHDAMYWYRQDPGQGLRLIYYSQIVNDFQKGDIAEGYSVSREKKESFPLTVTSAQKNPTAFYLCASSISAQGRRLYGYTFGSGTRLTVV.

The chain uses TRBV11-1 and TRBJ2-7, with TRBD1 as a possible D gene (5 bases). The CDR3 length is 14 residues. V was clipped by 5 bases and J by 6 bases, with 17 bases between them. Germline assignment: CDR1 SGHAT and CDR2 FQDESV (reference sequence). DNA for the CDR3: TGTGCCAGCAGCGCAGTTCAGGGTCTTAGCGAGCAGTACTTC. Translated, it gives CASSAVQGLSEQYF.

V and J are TRBV7-3 and TRBJ2-1; the match to TRBD2 covers 8 bases. The CDR3 covers 16 residues. With 0 bases clipped from V and 0 bases from J, the junction kept 1 base outside the gene matches. Germline loops: CDR1 SGHTA, CDR2 FQGTGA. The CDR3: CASSLTSGTSYNEQFF. The DNA for the CDR3 is TGTGCCAGCAGCTTAACTAGCGGGACCTCCTACAATGAGCAGTTCTTC. Full variable domain (rest looked up from reference TRBV7-3 and TRBJ2-1): GAGVSQTPSNKVTEKGKYVELRCDPISGHTALYWYRQSLGQGPEFLIYFQGTGAADDSGLPNDRFFAVRPEGSVSTLKIQRTERGDSAVYLCASSLTSGTSYNEQFFGPGTRLTVL.

The J gene is TRBJ2-3, the V gene TRBV14, with D hard to call. Germline V gene data show CDR1 as SGHDN and CDR2 as FVKESK. V was trimmed by 0 bases and J by 6 bases, leaving 16 bases between them. This CDR3 is built from 16 residues. CDR3 protein: CASSQDPLGFSDTQYF. In DNA form, the CDR3 reads TGTGCCAGCAGCCAAGATCCCCTAGGTTTTTCGGATACGCAGTATTTT.

This clone appeared once. The CDR3, as DNA: TGTGCCAGCAGTTTAAGTTCAACTAATGAAAAACTGTTTTTT. Its translation: CASSLSSTNEKLFF. The chain recombines TRBV28 with TRBJ1-4; D is undetermined. The CDR3 runs to 14 residues. Germline CDR1 reads MDHEN; CDR2 reads SYDVKM. Trimming shortened V by 2 bases and J by 0 bases, and 4 bases separated the two germline ends. The full variable domain, in which reference TRBV28 and TRBJ1-4 provide the parts outside the CDR3, is DVKVTQSSRYLVKRTGEKVFLECVQDMDHENMFWYRQDPGLGLRLIYFSYDVKMKEKGDIPEGYSVSREKKERFSLILESASTNQTSMYLCASSLSSTNEKLFFGSGTQLSVL.

The V gene is TRBV28, the J gene TRBJ2-7; the match to TRBD2 covers 7 bases. Trimming took 3 bases from V and 3 from J; bases not matched to a gene: 11. CDR3 length: 16 residues. CDR1 and CDR2 from the germline V gene are MDHEN and SYDVKM. The CDR3 DNA reads as TGTGCCAGCAGTTTTAGGGTTGGGCGGGGGAACTACGAGCAGTACTTC. Amino acids: CASSFRVGRGNYEQYF. Looking up the rest from reference TRBV28 and TRBJ2-7 gives the full variable domain: DVKVTQSSRYLVKRTGEKVFLECVQDMDHENMFWYRQDPGLGLRLIYFSYDVKMKEKGDIPEGYSVSREKKERFSLILESASTNQTSMYLCASSFRVGRGNYEQYFGPGTRLTVT.

This clone was found once. The V call is TRBV7-9, the J call TRBJ2-7; maybe TRBD1 (5 bases). Germline CDR1 is SEHNR and CDR2 is FQNEAQ (reference sequence). V was cut by 5 bases and J by 4 bases, with 12 bases left in between. This CDR3 is built from 13 residues. CDR3 loop: CASSVQGSYEQYF. In DNA form, the CDR3 reads TGTGCCAGCAGCGTTCAGGGCTCGTACGAGCAGTACTTC.